This entry concerns a single T cell receptor (beta chain). This clonotype was counted ten times or more. Its antigen is unknown. Per-base quality was not reported, and no clone a single base away is much larger than it. Patients with ophthalmopathy had moderately to severely active disease, with a Clinical Activity Score of 3 or more, a NOSPECS grade of 4 or more, and a disease duration of less than 3 months. Patients were excluded if they had other autoimmune diseases, uncontrolled infections, pregnancy or lactation. Clinical symptoms, serum thyroxine, TRAb, thyroid ultrasound and orbital computed tomography were used for diagnosis. Ficoll-Paque density gradient centrifugation was used to isolate PBMCs from 8 to 10 ml of fresh peripheral blood. Total RNA was extracted with Trizol reagent and quality-checked on an Agilent 2100 Bioanalyzer. This sample was included in a study of Graves' ophthalmopathy and Graves' hyperthyroidism (dated by TCRdb to the late 2010s). Concerning the study at large: Peripheral blood was collected at initial diagnosis, prior to any treatment. To tell Graves' ophthalmopathy apart from Graves' hyperthyroidism, and to predict which patients would progress to ophthalmopathy, the study relied on TCR beta repertoire signatures. In total, over 130 blood samples were TCR-sequenced: fewer than 50 ophthalmopathy, roughly 80 hyperthyroidism and approximately 17 hyperthyroidism-to-ophthalmopathy patients. A discovery set of 100 patients (more than 40 ophthalmopathy, 55 to 60 stable hyperthyroidism) was enrolled to explore V-J signatures distinguishing ophthalmopathy from hyperthyroidism. An independent validation cohort was composed of 18 hyperthyroidism patients and about 16 patients who later progressed from hyperthyroidism to ophthalmopathy. In roughly six hyperthyroidism patients, the T-cell repertoires found in thyroid tissue were compared with those found in blood. Following sampling, methimazole starting at 30 mg daily was administered to hyperthyroidism patients, and high-dose intravenous methylprednisolone was administered to ophthalmopathy patients. The 100 discovery patients were divided at random into training and test sets in a 7:3 ratio. The paper's findings and limits, for the study overall: Sample size was not predetermined statistically, and investigators were not blinded to group allocation. In cross-validation, the 13-signature model distinguished ophthalmopathy from stable hyperthyroidism with just over 85% sensitivity and 81% to 82% specificity, while in the test set the corresponding values were about 79% and 69%. In validation, the model predicted ophthalmopathy progression with about 64% sensitivity and 72.22% specificity; around twelve predicted patients were CT-confirmed with GO in a median of roughly 6.8 months. Most expanded thyroid clonotypes with a frequency above 0.001 also appeared in blood, which suggests that blood repertoires may reflect the immune response in the thyroid.

For repertoire sequencing, TCR beta CDR3 regions were amplified from RNA transcripts. The first round of RT-PCR was done with HTBI primers and the Qiagen OneStep RT-PCR kit, and was followed by a second round of multiplex PCR, then size selection and purification. Libraries were sequenced on an Illumina HiSeq2000 using paired-end 100 bp reads. As for how the authors treated the data: SOAPnuke was used for read processing, and reads with adapters, uncalled bases, a mean Phred below 15, or no exact constant-primer or identifier match were discarded. COPE v1.2.5 was used to merge high-quality paired reads. Unique nucleotide sequences were defined as clonotypes and aligned to IMGT TRB V, D and J references using MiTCR v1.1. The analysis was limited to V-J combinations with a frequency above 0.0001, which together covered more than 98% of repertoires. A TCR clonal expansion and chaos score per V-J combination was defined as the ratio of F50 clonal expansion to chaos observed in the TCRdist matrix. Welch's t-statistics and random forest were used to reduce features to approximately 13 V-J combinations, which were fed into a naive Bayes classifier. The Morisita-Horn index was used to measure how similar the thyroid and blood repertoires were. TCRdb reprocessing: public reads trimmed at Q25 with fastp, clones called with MiXCR, in-frame beta chains kept. Duplicate CDR3 protein sequences are folded into a single record with the most common DNA and genes. TCRdb's processing, not the authors' own work, is the source of the V and J calls. The sample table contains some 400,000 distinct CDR3 sequences; only one count was recorded for approximately 16% of them. Together, the top ten hold 1.5% to 2% of the sample.

From the cysteine through the phenylalanine, the CDR3 covers 14 amino acids. The DNA shown is the 42-base CDR3, in frame from base 1. CDR1 and CDR2 are drawn from the germline V gene: SNHLY, FYNNEI. V is cut back by 8 bases and J by 4 bases, with 8 bases in the junction unmatched. The specimen was peripheral blood. The V and J segments used are TRBV2 and TRBJ1-1; 9 bases in the middle match TRBD1. The clonotype originates from a woman younger than 30 with Graves' ophthalmopathy. Donor details come from another sample of the same person, matched by shared clones. The CDR3 sequence is CASGGTGGRTEAFF. The DNA sequence follows: TGTGCCAGCGGAGGTACAGGGGGCCGCACTGAAGCTTTCTTT.